Below are 13 T cell receptor beta chains sequenced from a single sample in a study of CD8 T cells in Susac syndrome. With random hexamers, reverse transcription was performed on about 0.45 to 1 ug of RNA. From the immunoSEQ multiplex PCR reads, TCRdb called clonotypes with MiXCR, one entry per CDR3 protein. The sample lists approximately 120,000 distinct CDR3 sequences, roughly 93% occurring once. The sequencing sample was made of CD8+ T cells from PBMCs. All receptors derive from a human donor with multiple sclerosis.

The V and J genes are TRBV2 and TRBJ2-7, with D perhaps TRBD1 (6 bases). CDR3 length: 13 amino acids. Germline CDR1 SNHLY, CDR2 FYNNEI. V gave up 3 bases and J gave up 12 bases, with 18 bases separating them. CDR3 bases: TGTGCCAGCAGTGACTCTAACAGGGCAGATGGGTACGTC. This codes for CASSDSNRADGYV.

The chain employs TRBV5-4 and TRBJ2-5; 9 bases align to TRBD2. The germline gives CDR1 SGHNT, CDR2 YYREEE (reference sequence). V shed 4 bases, J shed 4 bases, and the junction held 8 bases outside the gene matches. The CDR3 covers 15 residues. The CDR3 spells CASSPGLAEAETQYF. The CDR3 nucleotides are TGTGCCAGCAGCCCGGGACTAGCAGAGGCAGAGACCCAGTACTTC.

This chain uses TRBV5-1 with TRBJ1-2; D might be TRBD1 (5 bases). Germline V lookup: CDR1 SGHRS, CDR2 YFSETQ. V gave up 1 base and J gave up 3 bases, with 10 bases separating them. The CDR3 extends over 14 amino acids. CDR3 in amino acids: CASSLTGTDYGYTF. The CDR3 bases are TGCGCCAGCAGCTTGACGGGGACGGACTATGGCTACACCTTC.

This chain connects TRBV7-2 to TRBJ1-1, with D possibly TRBD1 on 5 matching bases. The CDR3 runs to 15 residues. The ends were cut back, 1 base at V and 6 bases at J, with 15 bases in the middle. Germline V gives CDR1 SGHTA, CDR2 FQGNSA. The CDR3 here is CASSLVAQGGPEAFF. The CDR3 DNA reads as TGTGCCAGCAGCTTAGTTGCCCAGGGAGGGCCTGAAGCTTTCTTT.

The chain has TRBV6-1 and TRBJ2-3; no firm D call. The CDR3 contains 15 residues. Trimming cost V 2 bases and J 2 bases, with 11 bases left between them. Germline V lookup: CDR1 MNHNS, CDR2 SASEGT. The CDR3 bases are TGTGCCAGCAGTGAACGCGGCCGCTACACAGATACGCAGTATTTT. The encoded protein is CASSERGRYTDTQYF.

The J gene is TRBJ1-5, the V gene TRBV2, with a possible D match to TRBD1 (5 bases). Germline CDR1 SNHLY, CDR2 FYNNEI. V lost 2 bases and J lost 1, with 9 bases in between. The CDR3 is 15 residues long. DNA for the CDR3: TGTGCCAGCAGTGAACTTGACAGAAGCAATCAGCCCCAGCATTTT. Its protein product is CASSELDRSNQPQHF.

The chain combines TRBV27 with TRBJ1-2, with 8 positions matching TRBD1. The V gene's germline CDR1 is MNHEY and CDR2 SMNVEV (reference sequence). Trimming took 5 bases from V and 8 from J; bases not matched to a gene: 7. The CDR3 is made up of 13 amino acids. The CDR3 bases are TGTGCCAGCAGTCCTAGGACAGGGCTAGGCTACACCTTC. As protein: CASSPRTGLGYTF.

The chain couples TRBV20-1 to TRBJ1-1, with TRBD1 as a possible D gene (6 bases). V dropped 1 base and J dropped 8 bases, with 14 bases sitting between them. Germline CDR1 DFQATT, CDR2 SNEGSKA (reference sequence). CDR3 length: 13 amino acids. The CDR3 reads CSARGMGGPEAFF. The DNA of the CDR3 is TGCAGTGCTAGAGGAATGGGGGGCCCGGAAGCTTTCTTT.

This chain joins TRBV2 and TRBJ2-2, with unresolved D. Germline V CDR1 and CDR2: SNHLY, FYNNEI. Trimming removed 4 bases from V and 8 bases from J, with 11 bases in between. The CDR3 spans 13 residues. This CDR3 reads CASSGTRRGELFF. Here the CDR3 DNA reads TGTGCCAGCAGTGGGACCCGGCGGGGGGAGCTGTTTTTT.

CDR3 in DNA: TGTGCCAGCAGCCCCCTAGGGACCGGAGGGACCGGGGAGCTGTTTTTT. Its protein is CASSPLGTGGTGELFF. This chain links TRBV5-6 with TRBJ2-2, with D possibly matching TRBD2 (6 bases). Trimming stripped 4 bases from V and 5 bases from J, with 18 bases between. Germline V gives CDR1 SGHDT, CDR2 YYEEEE. This CDR3 has 16 residues.

This clonotype was observed once. This sequence joins TRBV6-4 and TRBJ1-2, with D possibly matching TRBD1 (6 bases). The germline V gene has CDR1 MRHNA and CDR2 SNTAGT. V was clipped by 0 bases and J by 4 bases, with 15 bases between them. This CDR3 spans 16 amino acids. CDR3 in DNA: TGTGCCAGCAGTGACTCGAATTCCAGGGGAGCCTATGGCTACACCTTC. Its translation is CASSDSNSRGAYGYTF.

The chain combines TRBV24-1 with TRBJ2-3, with a tentative D call TRBD2 (5 bases). Germline V gene sequence: CDR1 KGHDR, CDR2 SFDVKD. Trimming stripped 1 base from V and 4 bases from J, with 8 bases between. The CDR3 length is 14 residues. For the CDR3, the DNA is TGTGCCACCAGTGATTTAATTAGCGCAGATACGCAGTATTTT. Its translation is CATSDLISADTQYF.

V usage is TRBV4-1 and J usage is TRBJ2-5; a possible D gene is TRBD2 (7 bases). Deletions cut 4 bases from V and 2 bases from J, with 14 bases between. The CDR3 length is 15 residues. Germline V gene data show CDR1 as MGHRA and CDR2 as YSYEKL. The CDR3 DNA is TGCGCCAGCAGCCTCCAGGGAGGGGGTCAAGAGACCCAGTACTTC. This gives the protein CASSLQGGGQETQYF.